Below, 4 T cell receptor beta chains from the same sample are listed, as sequenced in a study of blood T cell repertoires in COVID-19. TCRdb keeps only in-frame clones here, not all; method: immunoSEQ multiplex PCR. Of a few hundred thousand clones listed, more than 75% were seen once; the top ten hold roughly 8.2%. The source material was peripheral blood. The origin of the receptors is a woman older than 75 with COVID-19, enrolled during active disease.

V gene TRBV6-2 or TRBV6-3 combines with J gene TRBJ2-1; a possible D gene is TRBD2 (6 bases). V was cut by 6 bases and J by 11 bases, with 17 bases left in between. The CDR3 spans 13 residues. The germline V gene has CDR1 MNHEY and CDR2 SVGEGT. The chain's CDR3 is CASSLTSTPKQFF. The CDR3 DNA follows: TGTGCCAGCAGCCTCACTAGCACCCCCAAGCAGTTCTTC.

The genes are TRBV3-1 (or the pseudogene TRBV3-2) and TRBJ1-6; no clear D. V dropped 4 bases and J dropped 9 bases, with 19 bases sitting between them. This CDR3 is 16 amino acids long. The germline V gene has CDR1 LGHDT and CDR2 YNNKEL (reference sequence). The DNA for the CDR3 is TGTGCCAGCAGCCCAGGAGGCTCTTCGGTTGGTTCACCCCTCCACTTT. Its translation: CASSPGGSSVGSPLHF.

The chain uses TRBV30 and TRBJ2-3, with unresolved D. The CDR3 has 11 amino acids. Germline CDR1 and CDR2: GTSNPN and SVGIG (reference sequence). V was cut by 7 bases and J by 3 bases, with 8 bases left in between. The CDR3 DNA reads as TGTGCCTTCCAGGCAACAGATACGCAGTATTTT. Encoded protein: CAFQATDTQYF.

The chain joins TRBV6-6 to TRBJ1-3; D ambiguous. CDR1 and CDR2 from the germline V gene are MNHNY and SVGAGI (reference sequence). The V and J ends lost 5 bases and 1 base respectively, with 15 bases between them. This CDR3 contains 16 residues. CDR3 region: CASSPATLLSGNTIYF. CDR3 DNA: TGTGCCAGCAGTCCCGCGACTCTTTTATCTGGAAACACCATATATTTT.